This is a list of T cell receptor beta chains from one sample in a study of cytomegalovirus exposure and HLA in healthy donors. Produced via immunoSEQ multiplex PCR; TCRdb's table is partial and in-frame only. The table has around 350,000 clones, just over 85% seen once; the top ten hold over 0.75%. The sequenced sample was PBMCs. These receptors were collected from a woman aged 18 to 35 in good health and CMV-seronegative. Both conserved end residues are part of each CDR3. The D gene is left open where the match is weak. Expanded clones get a size class; other rows say once, few or many, or leave the size out.

D	J	size	V	CDR3	DNA
TRBD2	TRBJ2-3	NA	TRBV11-3	CASSLGLAGGNTQYF	TGTGCCAGCAGCTTAGGCCTAGCGGGGGGAAATACGCAGTATTTT
NA	TRBJ1-2	NA	TRBV7-3	CASSPGRYYGYTF	TGTGCCAGCAGCCCAGGGAGGTACTATGGCTACACCTTC
TRBD2	TRBJ2-3	NA	TRBV6-5	CASSYSGGSTDTQYF	TGTGCCAGCAGTTATAGCGGGGGTAGCACAGATACGCAGTATTTT
NA	TRBJ1-3	NA	TRBV9	CASSPQDFSGNTIYF	TGTGCCAGCAGCCCCCAGGATTTCTCTGGAAACACCATATATTTT
NA	TRBJ2-1	NA	TRBV2	CASNPGQLYNEQFF	TGTGCCAGCAACCCCGGACAGCTCTACAATGAGCAGTTCTTC
TRBD1	TRBJ1-1	NA	TRBV6-5	CASRTQGKNTEAFF	TGTGCCAGCAGAACACAGGGGAAGAACACTGAAGCTTTCTTT
NA	TRBJ1-4	NA	TRBV7-6	CASSLNHGDNEKLFF	TGTGCCAGCAGCTTAAATCACGGAGACAATGAAAAACTGTTTTTT
NA	TRBJ1-2	NA	TRBV19	CASSTLQGAYGYTF	TGTGCCAGTAGTACCCTCCAGGGCGCCTATGGCTACACCTTC
NA	TRBJ2-7	NA	TRBV28	CASRVYSGGQDEQYF	TGTGCCAGCAGGGTTTATAGTGGGGGCCAGGACGAGCAGTACTTC
NA	TRBJ2-5	NA	TRBV30	CAWGPGVNGETQYF	TGTGCCTGGGGGCCGGGGGTGAACGGAGAGACCCAGTACTTC
TRBD2	TRBJ2-1	NA	TRBV9	CASSVVSGGLNNEQFF	TGTGCCAGCAGCGTAGTGAGCGGGGGGCTCAACAATGAGCAGTTCTTC
NA	TRBJ2-1	NA	TRBV7-9	CASRPSPRVNEQFF	TGTGCCAGCAGGCCCTCGCCCCGGGTCAATGAGCAGTTCTTC
TRBD1	TRBJ2-5	NA	TRBV7-9	CASSSGTGIQETQYF	TGTGCCAGCAGCTCCGGGACAGGTATCCAAGAGACCCAGTACTTC
NA	TRBJ1-4	few	TRBV5-1	CASSPLADSQVLGEKLFF	TGCGCCAGCAGCCCATTGGCGGATTCACAGGTCTTGGGTGAAAAACTGTTTTTT
NA	TRBJ2-7	NA	TRBV4-1	CASSQAGNDYEQYF	TGCGCCAGCAGCCAAGCGGGAAATGATTACGAGCAGTACTTC
TRBD2	TRBJ2-3	NA	TRBV5-1	CASSLGGSSGDTQYF	TGCGCCAGCAGCTTGGGGGGTTCTAGCGGAGATACGCAGTATTTT
NA	TRBJ1-1	NA	TRBV5-4	CASSPGAQGMNTEAFF	TGTGCCAGCAGCCCAGGAGCGCAGGGCATGAACACTGAAGCTTTCTTT
NA	TRBJ1-4	NA	TRBV28	CASSLMRLANEKLFF	TGTGCCAGCAGTTTGATGAGGTTGGCTAATGAAAAACTGTTTTTT
NA	TRBJ2-3	NA	TRBV6-6	CASSAGAGTDTQYF	TGTGCCAGCAGTGCAGGGGCGGGCACAGATACGCAGTATTTT
NA	TRBJ2-3	NA	TRBV4-2	CASSQDMKSGDTQYF	TGTGCCAGCAGCCAAGATATGAAGAGCGGAGATACGCAGTATTTT
NA	TRBJ2-1	NA	TRBV2	CASSDSLRSSYNEQFF	TGTGCCAGCAGTGATAGTCTGCGGAGCTCCTACAATGAGCAGTTCTTC
NA	TRBJ1-5	NA	TRBV4-1	CASSQDLGGQPQHF	TGCGCCAGCAGCCAAGATCTGGGGGGTCAGCCCCAGCATTTT
TRBD2	TRBJ2-3	NA	TRBV27	CASRRLAGGLTDTQYF	TGTGCCAGCAGGAGACTAGCGGGAGGCCTCACAGATACGCAGTATTTT
NA	TRBJ2-3	NA	TRBV27	CASMDSPPSTDTQYF	TGTGCCAGCATGGATAGCCCACCTAGCACAGATACGCAGTATTTT
TRBD2	TRBJ2-1	NA	TRBV5-1	CASTTSGGFYNEQFF	TGCGCCAGCACTACTAGCGGGGGCTTCTACAATGAGCAGTTCTTC
TRBD2	TRBJ2-3	once	TRBV29-1	CSVGTALEGLALSDTQYF	TGCAGCGTCGGAACCGCCCTGGAGGGACTAGCGTTGTCAGATACGCAGTATTTT
TRBD1	TRBJ2-1	NA	TRBV28	CASSSAFRDRVYNEQFF	TGTGCCAGCAGTTCGGCCTTCCGGGACAGGGTCTACAATGAGCAGTTCTTC
TRBD1	TRBJ1-5	many	TRBV27	CASRPGTVSNQPQHF	TGTGCCAGCCGCCCCGGGACAGTTAGCAATCAGCCCCAGCATTTT